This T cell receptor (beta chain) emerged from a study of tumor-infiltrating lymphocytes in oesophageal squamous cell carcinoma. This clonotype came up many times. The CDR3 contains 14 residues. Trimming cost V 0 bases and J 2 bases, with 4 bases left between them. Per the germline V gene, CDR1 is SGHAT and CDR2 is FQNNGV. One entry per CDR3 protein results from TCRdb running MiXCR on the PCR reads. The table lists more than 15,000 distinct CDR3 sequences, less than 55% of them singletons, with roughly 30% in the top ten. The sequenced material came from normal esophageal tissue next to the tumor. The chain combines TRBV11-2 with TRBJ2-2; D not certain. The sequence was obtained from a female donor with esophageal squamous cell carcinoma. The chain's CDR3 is CASSLEINTGELFF. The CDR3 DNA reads TGTGCCAGCAGCTTAGAAATTAACACCGGGGAGCTGTTTTTT.